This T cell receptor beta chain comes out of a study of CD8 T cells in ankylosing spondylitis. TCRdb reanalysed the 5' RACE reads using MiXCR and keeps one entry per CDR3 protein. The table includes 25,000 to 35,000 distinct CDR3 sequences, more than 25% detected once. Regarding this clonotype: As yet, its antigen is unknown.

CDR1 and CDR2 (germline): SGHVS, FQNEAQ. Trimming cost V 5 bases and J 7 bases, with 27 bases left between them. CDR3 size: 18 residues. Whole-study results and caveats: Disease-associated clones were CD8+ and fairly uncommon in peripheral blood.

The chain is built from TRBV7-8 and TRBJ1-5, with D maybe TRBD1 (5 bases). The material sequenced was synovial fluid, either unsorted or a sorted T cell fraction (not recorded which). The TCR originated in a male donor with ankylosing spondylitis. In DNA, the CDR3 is TGTGCCAGCAGCCAACGTGCCCGAAGGTTTGGGGCTCGGCAGCCCCAGCATTTT. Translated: CASSQRARRFGARQPQHF.